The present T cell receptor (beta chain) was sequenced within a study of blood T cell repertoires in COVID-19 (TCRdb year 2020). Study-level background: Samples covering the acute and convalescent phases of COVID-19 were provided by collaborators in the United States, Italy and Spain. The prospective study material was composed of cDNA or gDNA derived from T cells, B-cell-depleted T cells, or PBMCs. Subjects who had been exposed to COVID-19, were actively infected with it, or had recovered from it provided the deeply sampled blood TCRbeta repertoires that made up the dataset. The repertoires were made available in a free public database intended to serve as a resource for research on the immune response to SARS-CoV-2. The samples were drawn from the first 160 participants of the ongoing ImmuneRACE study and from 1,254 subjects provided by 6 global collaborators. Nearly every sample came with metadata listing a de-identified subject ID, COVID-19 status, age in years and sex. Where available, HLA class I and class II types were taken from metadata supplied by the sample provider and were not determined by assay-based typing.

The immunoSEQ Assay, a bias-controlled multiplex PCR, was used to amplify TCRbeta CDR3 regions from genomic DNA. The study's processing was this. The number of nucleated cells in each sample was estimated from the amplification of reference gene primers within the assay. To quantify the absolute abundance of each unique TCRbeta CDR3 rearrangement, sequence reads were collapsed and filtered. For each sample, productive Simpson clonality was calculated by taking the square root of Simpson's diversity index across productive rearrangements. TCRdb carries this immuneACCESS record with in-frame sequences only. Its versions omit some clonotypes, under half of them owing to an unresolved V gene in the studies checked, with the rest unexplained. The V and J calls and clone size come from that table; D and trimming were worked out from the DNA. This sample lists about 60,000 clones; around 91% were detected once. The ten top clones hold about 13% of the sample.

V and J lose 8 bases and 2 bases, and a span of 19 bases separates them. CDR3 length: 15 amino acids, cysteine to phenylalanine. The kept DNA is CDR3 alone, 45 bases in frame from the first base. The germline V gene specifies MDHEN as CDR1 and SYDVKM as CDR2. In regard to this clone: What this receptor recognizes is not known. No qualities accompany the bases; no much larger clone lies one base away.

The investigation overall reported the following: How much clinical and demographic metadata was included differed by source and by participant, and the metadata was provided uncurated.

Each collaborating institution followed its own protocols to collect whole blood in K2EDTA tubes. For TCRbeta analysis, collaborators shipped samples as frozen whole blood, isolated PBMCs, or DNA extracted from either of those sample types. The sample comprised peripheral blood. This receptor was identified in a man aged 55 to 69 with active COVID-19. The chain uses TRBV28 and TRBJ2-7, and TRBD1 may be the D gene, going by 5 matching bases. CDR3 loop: CASGAMAGKTYEQYF. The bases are TGTGCCAGCGGGGCCATGGCAGGCAAAACCTACGAGCAGTACTTC.